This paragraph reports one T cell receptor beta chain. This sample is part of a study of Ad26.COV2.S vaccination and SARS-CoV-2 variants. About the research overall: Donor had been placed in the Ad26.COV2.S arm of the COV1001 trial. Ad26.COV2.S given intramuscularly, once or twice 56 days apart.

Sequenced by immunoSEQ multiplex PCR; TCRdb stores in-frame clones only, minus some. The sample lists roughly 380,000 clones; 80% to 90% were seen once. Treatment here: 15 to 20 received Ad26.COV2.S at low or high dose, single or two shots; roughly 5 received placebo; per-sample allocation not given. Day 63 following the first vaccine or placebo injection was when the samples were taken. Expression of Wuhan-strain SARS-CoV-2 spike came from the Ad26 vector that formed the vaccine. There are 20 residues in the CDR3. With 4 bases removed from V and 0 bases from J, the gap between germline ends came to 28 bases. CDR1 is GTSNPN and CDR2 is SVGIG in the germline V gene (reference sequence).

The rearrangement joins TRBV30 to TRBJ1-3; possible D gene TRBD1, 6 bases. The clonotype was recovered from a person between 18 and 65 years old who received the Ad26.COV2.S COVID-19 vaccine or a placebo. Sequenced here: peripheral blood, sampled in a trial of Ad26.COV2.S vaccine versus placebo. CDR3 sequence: CAWILTPGQSFADSGNTIYF. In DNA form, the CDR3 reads TGTGCCTGGATACTCACCCCGGGACAAAGTTTTGCGGACTCTGGAAACACCATATATTTT.